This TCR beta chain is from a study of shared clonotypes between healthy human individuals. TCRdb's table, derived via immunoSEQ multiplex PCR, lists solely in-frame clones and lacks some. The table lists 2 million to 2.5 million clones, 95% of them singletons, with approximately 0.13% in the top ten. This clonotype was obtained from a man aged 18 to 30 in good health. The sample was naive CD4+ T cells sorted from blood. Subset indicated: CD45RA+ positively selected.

For the CDR3, the DNA is TGTGCCAGCTCGTTGACATCACCGTATGGCTACACCTTC. This gives the protein CASSLTSPYGYTF. The chain is built from TRBV6-5 and TRBJ1-2; D unclear. The V gene lost 8 bases and the J gene lost 5 bases, with 15 bases spanning the gap. Germline assignment: CDR1 MNHEY and CDR2 SVGAGI. The CDR3 covers 13 residues.